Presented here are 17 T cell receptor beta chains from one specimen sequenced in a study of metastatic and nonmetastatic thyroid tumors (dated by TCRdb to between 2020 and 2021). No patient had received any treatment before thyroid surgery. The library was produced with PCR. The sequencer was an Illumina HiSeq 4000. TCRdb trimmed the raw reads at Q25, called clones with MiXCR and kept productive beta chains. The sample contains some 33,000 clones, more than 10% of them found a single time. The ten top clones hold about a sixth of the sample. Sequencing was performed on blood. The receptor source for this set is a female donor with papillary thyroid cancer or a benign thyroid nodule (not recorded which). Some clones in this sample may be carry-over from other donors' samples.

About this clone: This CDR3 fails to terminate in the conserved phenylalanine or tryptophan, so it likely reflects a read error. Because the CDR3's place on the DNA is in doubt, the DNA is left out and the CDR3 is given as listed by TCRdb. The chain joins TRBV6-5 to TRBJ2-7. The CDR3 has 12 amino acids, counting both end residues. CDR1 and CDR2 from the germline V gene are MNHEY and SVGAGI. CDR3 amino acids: CASSYSVLGKWG.

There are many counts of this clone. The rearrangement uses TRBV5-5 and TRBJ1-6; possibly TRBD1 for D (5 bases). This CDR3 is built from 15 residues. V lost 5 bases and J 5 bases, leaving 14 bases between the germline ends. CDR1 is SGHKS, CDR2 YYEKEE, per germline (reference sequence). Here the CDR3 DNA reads TGTGCCAGCAGTGAACGGGACGGCCATAATTCACCCCTCCACTTT. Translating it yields CASSERDGHNSPLHF.

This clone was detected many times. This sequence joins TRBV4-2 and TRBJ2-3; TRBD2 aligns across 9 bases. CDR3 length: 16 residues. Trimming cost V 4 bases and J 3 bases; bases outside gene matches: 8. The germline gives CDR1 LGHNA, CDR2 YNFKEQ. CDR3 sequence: CASSPLAGVGTDTQYF. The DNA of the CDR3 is TGTGCCAGCAGCCCATTAGCGGGAGTCGGTACAGATACGCAGTATTTT.

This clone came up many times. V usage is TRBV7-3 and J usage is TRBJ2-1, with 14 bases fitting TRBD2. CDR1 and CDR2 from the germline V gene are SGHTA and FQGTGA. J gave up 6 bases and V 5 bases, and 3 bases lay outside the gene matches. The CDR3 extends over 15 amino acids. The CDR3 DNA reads TGTGCCAGCAGCCCCGGGACTAGCGGGAGCAATGAGCAGTTCTTC. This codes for CASSPGTSGSNEQFF.

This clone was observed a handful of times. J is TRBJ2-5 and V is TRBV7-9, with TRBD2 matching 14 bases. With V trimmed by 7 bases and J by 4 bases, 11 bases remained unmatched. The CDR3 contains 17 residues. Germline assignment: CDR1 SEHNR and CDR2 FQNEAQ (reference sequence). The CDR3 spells CASNSGLAGVGAETQYF. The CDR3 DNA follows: TGTGCCAGCAACTCGGGACTAGCGGGAGTCGGCGCAGAGACCCAGTACTTC.

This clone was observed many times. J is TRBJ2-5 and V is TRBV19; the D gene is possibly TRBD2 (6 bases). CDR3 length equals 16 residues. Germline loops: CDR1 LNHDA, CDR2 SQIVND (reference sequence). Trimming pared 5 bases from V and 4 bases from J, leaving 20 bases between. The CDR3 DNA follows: TGTGCCAGTAGTTCTGGAGGGATCGGGGAGCGAGAGACCCAGTACTTC. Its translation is CASSSGGIGERETQYF.

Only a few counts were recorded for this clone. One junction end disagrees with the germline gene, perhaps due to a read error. The CDR3 loop reads CDSSYVGYGHTF. The CDR3 DNA is TGTGACAGCAGTTACGTGGGATATGGCCACACCTTC. The V call is TRBV6-2 or TRBV6-3, the J call TRBJ1-2, with no clear D. The CDR3 covers 12 residues. CDR1 is MNHEY, CDR2 SVGEGT, per germline.

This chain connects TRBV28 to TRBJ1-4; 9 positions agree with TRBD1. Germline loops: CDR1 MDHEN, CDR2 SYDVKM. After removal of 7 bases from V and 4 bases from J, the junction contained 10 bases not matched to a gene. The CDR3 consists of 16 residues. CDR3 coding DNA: TGTGCCAGCATCACATATAGGGGACAGGGTAATGAAAAACTGTTTTTT. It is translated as CASITYRGQGNEKLFF.

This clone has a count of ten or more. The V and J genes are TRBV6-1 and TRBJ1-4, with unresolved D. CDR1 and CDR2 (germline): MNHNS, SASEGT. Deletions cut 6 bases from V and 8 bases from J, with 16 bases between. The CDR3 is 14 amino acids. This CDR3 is CASSSSRMQEKLFF. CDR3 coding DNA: TGTGCCAGCAGCTCTTCGAGGATGCAGGAAAAACTGTTTTTT.

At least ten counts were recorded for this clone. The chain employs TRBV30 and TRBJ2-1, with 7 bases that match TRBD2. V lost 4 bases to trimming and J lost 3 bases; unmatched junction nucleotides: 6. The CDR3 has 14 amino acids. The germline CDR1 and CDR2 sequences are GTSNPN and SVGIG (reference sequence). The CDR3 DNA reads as TGTGCCTGGACTTTCCGGGACTACTACAATGAGCAGTTCTTC. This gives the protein CAWTFRDYYNEQFF.

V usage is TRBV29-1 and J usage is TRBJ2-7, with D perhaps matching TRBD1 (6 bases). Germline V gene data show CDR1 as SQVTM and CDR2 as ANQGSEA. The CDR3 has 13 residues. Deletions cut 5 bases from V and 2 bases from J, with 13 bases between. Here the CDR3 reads CSVSTGLAYEQYF. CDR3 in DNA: TGCAGCGTTTCGACAGGTCTTGCCTACGAGCAGTACTTC.

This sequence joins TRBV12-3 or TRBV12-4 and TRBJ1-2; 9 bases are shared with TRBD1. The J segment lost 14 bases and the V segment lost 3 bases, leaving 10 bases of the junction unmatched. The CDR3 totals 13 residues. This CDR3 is CASSLGTGTVYTF. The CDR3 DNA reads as TGTGCCAGCAGTTTGGGGACAGGGACTGTCTATACCTTC.

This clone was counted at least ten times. The CDR3 is CASSLEPGGRGNEQFF. The DNA of the CDR3 is TGTGCCAGCAGTTTGGAGCCAGGGGGCCGGGGCAATGAGCAGTTCTTC. The chain joins TRBV12-3 or TRBV12-4 to TRBJ2-1, with 8 positions matching TRBD1. Trimming at V came to 3 bases and at J to 6 bases, leaving 10 bases not matched to a gene. The CDR3 is 16 amino acids.

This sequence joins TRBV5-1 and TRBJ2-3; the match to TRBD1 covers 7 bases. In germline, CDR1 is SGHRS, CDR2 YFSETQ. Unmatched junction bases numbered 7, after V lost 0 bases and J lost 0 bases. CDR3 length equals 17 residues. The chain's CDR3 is CASSLARAGGSTDTQYF. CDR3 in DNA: TGCGCCAGCAGCTTGGCACGGGCAGGGGGTAGCACAGATACGCAGTATTTT.

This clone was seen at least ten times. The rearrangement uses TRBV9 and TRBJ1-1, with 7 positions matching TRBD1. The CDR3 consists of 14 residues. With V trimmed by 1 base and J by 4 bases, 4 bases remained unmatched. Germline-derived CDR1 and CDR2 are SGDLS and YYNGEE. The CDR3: CASSVLSGGTEAFF. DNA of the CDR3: TGTGCCAGCAGCGTATTGTCAGGGGGCACTGAAGCTTTCTTT.

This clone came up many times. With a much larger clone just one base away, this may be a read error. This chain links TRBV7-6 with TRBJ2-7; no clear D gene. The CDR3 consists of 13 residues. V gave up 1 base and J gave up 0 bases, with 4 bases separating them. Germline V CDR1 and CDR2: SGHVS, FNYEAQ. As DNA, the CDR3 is TGTGCCAGCAGCTTAGGGAACTCCTACGAGCAGTACTTC. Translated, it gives CASSLGNSYEQYF.

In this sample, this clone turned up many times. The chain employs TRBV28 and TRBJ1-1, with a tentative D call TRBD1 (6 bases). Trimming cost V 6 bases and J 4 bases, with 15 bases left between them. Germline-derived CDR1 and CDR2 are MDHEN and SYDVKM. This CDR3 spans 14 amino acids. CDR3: CASRIGTFSTEAFF. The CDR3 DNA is TGTGCCAGCAGGATTGGGACATTTAGCACTGAAGCTTTCTTT.